This TCR beta chain originates from a study of shared clonotypes between healthy human individuals. Study-wide background: The study used three CD4 naive, three CD4 memory, two CD8 naive and one CD8 memory plate per donor.

The naive CD8 fraction comprised CD45RO-negative cells positively selected for CCR7 and excluded terminally differentiated effector memory CD45RA+ cells. The run depth of the assay was deep. Investigators spread the genomic DNA of each subset evenly over several immunoSEQ plates. The data were produced by immunoSEQ multiplex PCR, yet TCRdb's version contains in-frame clones alone and is incomplete. This sample has about 2,100,000 clones, with 93% found just once. Sequencing used naive CD8+ T cells from PBMCs. The origin of this receptor is a man aged 18 to 30 in good health. Some clones in this sample may be carry-over from other donors' samples.

The CDR3 here is CASSEDRGFPLGEQYF. CDR3 coding DNA: TGTGCCAGCAGTGAGGACAGGGGCTTCCCCCTTGGAGAGCAGTACTTC. The chain has TRBV2 and TRBJ2-7; TRBD1 matches at 9 bases. The V and J ends lost 3 bases and 7 bases, in that order; junction bases with no gene match: 13. CDR3 size: 16 residues. Germline CDR1 is SNHLY and CDR2 is FYNNEI.